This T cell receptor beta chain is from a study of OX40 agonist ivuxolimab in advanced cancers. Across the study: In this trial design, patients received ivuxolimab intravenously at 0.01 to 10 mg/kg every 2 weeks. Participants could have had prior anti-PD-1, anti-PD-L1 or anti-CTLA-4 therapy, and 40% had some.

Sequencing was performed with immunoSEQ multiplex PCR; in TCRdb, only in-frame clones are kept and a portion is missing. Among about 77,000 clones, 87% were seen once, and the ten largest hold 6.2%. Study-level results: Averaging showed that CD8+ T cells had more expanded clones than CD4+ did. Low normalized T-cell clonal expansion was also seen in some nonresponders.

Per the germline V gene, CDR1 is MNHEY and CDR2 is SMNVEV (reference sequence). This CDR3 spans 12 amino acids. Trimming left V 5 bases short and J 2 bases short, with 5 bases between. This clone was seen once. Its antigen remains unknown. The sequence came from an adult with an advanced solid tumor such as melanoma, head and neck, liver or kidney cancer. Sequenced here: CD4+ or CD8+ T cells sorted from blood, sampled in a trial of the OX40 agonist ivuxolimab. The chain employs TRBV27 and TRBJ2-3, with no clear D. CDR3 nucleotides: TGTGCCAGCAGTCCTCACACAGATACGCAGTATTTT. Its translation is CASSPHTDTQYF.